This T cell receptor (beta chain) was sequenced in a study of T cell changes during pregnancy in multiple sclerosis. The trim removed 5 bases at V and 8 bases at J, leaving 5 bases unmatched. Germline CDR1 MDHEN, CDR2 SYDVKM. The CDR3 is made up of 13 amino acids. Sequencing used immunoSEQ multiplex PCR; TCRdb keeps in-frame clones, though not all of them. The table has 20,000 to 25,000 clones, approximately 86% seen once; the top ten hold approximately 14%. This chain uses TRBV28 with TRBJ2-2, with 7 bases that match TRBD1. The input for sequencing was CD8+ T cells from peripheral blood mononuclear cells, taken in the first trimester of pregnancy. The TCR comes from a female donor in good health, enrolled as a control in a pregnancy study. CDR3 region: CASSPDRVGELFF. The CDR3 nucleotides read TGTGCCAGCAGTCCAGACAGGGTAGGGGAGCTGTTTTTT.